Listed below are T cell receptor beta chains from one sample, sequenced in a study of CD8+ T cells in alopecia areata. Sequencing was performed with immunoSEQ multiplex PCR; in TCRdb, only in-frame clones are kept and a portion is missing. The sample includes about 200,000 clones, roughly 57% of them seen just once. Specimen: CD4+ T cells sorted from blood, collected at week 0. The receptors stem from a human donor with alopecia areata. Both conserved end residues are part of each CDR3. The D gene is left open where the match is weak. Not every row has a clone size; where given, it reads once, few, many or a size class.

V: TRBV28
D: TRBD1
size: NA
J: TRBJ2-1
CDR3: CASSLFGTGVGNEQFF
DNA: TGTGCCAGCAGTTTATTCGGGACAGGGGTAGGCAATGAGCAGTTCTTC

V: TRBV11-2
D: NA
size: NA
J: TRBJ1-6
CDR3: CASSWTDNSPLHF
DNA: TGTGCCAGCAGCTGGACAGATAATTCACCCCTCCACTTT

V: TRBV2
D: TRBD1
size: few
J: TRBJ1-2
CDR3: CASRDGTANYGYTF
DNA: TGTGCCAGCAGAGACGGGACAGCTAACTATGGCTACACCTTC

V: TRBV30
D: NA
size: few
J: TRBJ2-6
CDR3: CAWRYSGANVLTF
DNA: TGTGCCTGGAGGTACTCTGGGGCCAACGTCCTGACTTTC

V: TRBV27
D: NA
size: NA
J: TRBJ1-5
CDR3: CASSPTRNNQPQHF
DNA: TGTGCCAGCAGTCCCACCCGAAACAATCAGCCCCAGCATTTT

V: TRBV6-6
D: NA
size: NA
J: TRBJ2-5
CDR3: CASTSNRVARGTQYF
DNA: TGTGCCAGCACGTCCAACAGGGTAGCCCGAGGGACCCAGTACTTC

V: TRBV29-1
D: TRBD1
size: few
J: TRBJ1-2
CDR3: CSVLQGSDGYTF
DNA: TGCAGCGTCCTACAGGGGAGCGATGGCTACACCTTC

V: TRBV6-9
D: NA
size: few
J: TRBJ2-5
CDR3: CASSNRQLQETQYF
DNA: TGTGCCAGCAGCAATAGACAGCTCCAAGAGACCCAGTACTTC

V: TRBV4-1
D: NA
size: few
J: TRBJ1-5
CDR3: CASSGSFSNQPQHF
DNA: TGCGCCAGCAGCGGATCGTTTAGCAATCAGCCCCAGCATTTT

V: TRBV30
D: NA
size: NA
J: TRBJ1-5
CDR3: CAWSVGPNQPQHF
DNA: TGTGCCTGGAGTGTGGGGCCCAATCAGCCCCAGCATTTT

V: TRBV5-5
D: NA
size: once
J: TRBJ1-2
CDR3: CASSPDMNYGYTF
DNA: TGTGCCAGCAGCCCAGACATGAACTATGGCTACACCTTC

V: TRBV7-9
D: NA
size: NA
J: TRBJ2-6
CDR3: CASGAWGGFSGANVLTF
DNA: TGTGCCAGCGGAGCTTGGGGAGGATTCTCCGGGGCCAACGTCCTGACTTTC

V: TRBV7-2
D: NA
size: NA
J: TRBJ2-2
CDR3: CASSFTGLGGELFF
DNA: TGTGCCAGCAGCTTTACAGGGTTAGGCGGGGAGCTGTTTTTT

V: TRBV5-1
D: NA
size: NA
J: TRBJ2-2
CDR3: CASSLAELRVAGELFF
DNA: TGCGCCAGCAGCTTGGCGGAATTGCGGGTCGCCGGGGAGCTGTTTTTT

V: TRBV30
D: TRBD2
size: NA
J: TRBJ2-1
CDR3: CAWSTLAGWNEQFF
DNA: TGTGCCTGGAGCACCCTAGCGGGATGGAATGAGCAGTTCTTC

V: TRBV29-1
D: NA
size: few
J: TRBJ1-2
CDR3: CSVGTLRSDYGYTF
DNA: TGCAGCGTTGGAACCCTCCGGAGCGATTATGGCTACACCTTC

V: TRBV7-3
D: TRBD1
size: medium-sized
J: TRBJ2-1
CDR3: CASSLGQGHNEQFF
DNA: TGTGCCAGCAGCTTGGGACAGGGACACAATGAGCAGTTCTTC

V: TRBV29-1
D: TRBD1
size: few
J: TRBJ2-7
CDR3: CSAVATGSNEQYF
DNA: TGCAGCGCTGTTGCGACAGGGTCTAACGAGCAGTACTTC

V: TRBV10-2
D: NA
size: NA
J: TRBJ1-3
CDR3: CASSEVSYSGNTIYF
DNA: TGCGCCAGCAGTGAAGTCTCATACTCTGGAAACACCATATATTTT

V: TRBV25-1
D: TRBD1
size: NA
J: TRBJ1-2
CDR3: CASSERARDRGGYTF
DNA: TGTGCCAGCAGTGAAAGGGCACGGGACAGGGGAGGCTACACCTTC

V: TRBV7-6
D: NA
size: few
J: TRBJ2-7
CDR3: CASSSGLGGYEQYF
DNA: TGTGCCAGCAGCTCCGGCCTAGGGGGCTACGAGCAGTACTTC

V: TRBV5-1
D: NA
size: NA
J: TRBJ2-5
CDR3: CASSLAAGGPQETQYF
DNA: TGCGCCAGCAGCCTGGCCGCAGGAGGACCCCAAGAGACCCAGTACTTC

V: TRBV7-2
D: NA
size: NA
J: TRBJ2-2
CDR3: CASSPNIGGRTGELFF
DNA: TGTGCCAGCAGCCCCAACATCGGAGGGCGTACCGGGGAGCTGTTTTTT

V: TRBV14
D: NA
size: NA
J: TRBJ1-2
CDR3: CASSQDDRPYGYTF
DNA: TGTGCCAGCAGCCAAGATGACAGACCCTATGGCTACACCTTC

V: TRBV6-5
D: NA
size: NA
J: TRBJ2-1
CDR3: CASSYGPGPFNEQFF
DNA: TGTGCCAGCAGTTACGGGCCGGGACCTTTCAATGAGCAGTTCTTC

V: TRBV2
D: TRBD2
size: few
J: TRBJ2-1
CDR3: CASSEGTSGSNEQFF
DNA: TGTGCCAGCAGTGAAGGGACTAGCGGGAGCAATGAGCAGTTCTTC

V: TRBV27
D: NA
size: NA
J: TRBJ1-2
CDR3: CASSSSTETYYGYTF
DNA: TGTGCCAGCAGTTCGTCGACAGAGACATACTATGGCTACACCTTC

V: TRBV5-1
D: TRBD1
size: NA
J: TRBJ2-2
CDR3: CASSLEQGAAGELFF
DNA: TGCGCCAGCAGCTTGGAACAGGGGGCTGCCGGGGAGCTGTTTTTT

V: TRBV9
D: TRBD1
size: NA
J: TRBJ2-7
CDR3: CASSPPPGQGAYEQYF
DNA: TGTGCCAGCAGCCCTCCCCCTGGACAGGGGGCCTACGAGCAGTACTTC

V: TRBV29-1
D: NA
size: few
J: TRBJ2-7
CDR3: CSVETPYEQYF
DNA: TGCAGCGTAGAGACACCATACGAGCAGTACTTC

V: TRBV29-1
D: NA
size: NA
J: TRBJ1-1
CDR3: CSVEGFRVEAFF
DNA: TGCAGCGTTGAGGGCTTTCGAGTCGAAGCTTTCTTT

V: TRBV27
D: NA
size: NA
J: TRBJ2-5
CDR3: CASSSFGQAYQETQYF
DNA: TGTGCCAGCAGTTCCTTTGGGCAGGCGTACCAAGAGACCCAGTACTTC

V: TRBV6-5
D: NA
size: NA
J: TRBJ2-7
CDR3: CASSRRDGHEQYF
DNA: TGTGCCAGCAGCCGCCGGGATGGTCACGAGCAGTACTTC

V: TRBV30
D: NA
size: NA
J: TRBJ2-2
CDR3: CAWSPGPIRPGELFF
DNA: TGTGCCTGGAGTCCCGGGCCCATAAGGCCCGGGGAGCTGTTTTTT

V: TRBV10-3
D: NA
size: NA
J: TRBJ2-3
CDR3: CAISGEWDTQYF
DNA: TGTGCCATCAGTGGGGAATGGGATACGCAGTATTTT

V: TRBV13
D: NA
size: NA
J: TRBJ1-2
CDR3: CASRRTWQQANYGYTF
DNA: TGTGCCAGCAGGCGGACTTGGCAACAGGCCAACTATGGCTACACCTTC

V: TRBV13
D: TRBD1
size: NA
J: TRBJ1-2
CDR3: CASSLRRQGDYGYTF
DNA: TGTGCCAGCAGCTTAAGGAGACAGGGGGACTATGGCTACACCTTC

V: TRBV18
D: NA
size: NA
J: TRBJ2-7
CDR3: CASSPPQPKGKYF
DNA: TGTGCCAGCTCACCACCGCAGCCTAAAGGGAAGTACTTC

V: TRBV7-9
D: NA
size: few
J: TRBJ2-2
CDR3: CASPRWGANTGELFF
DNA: TGTGCCAGCCCAAGATGGGGGGCGAACACCGGGGAGCTGTTTTTT

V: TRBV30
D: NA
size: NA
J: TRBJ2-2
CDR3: CAWGVGLNTGELFF
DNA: TGTGCCTGGGGAGTGGGCCTGAACACCGGGGAGCTGTTTTTT

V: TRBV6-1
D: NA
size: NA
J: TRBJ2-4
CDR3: CASSDTLPCF
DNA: TGTGCCAGCAGTGATACCCTTCCTTGCTTC

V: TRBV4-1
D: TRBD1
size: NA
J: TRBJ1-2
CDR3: CASSSPQGARGYTF
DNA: TGCGCCAGCAGCTCACCCCAGGGGGCGCGAGGCTACACCTTC

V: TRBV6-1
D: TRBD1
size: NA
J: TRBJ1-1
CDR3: CASRPDRQNTEAFF
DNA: TGTGCCAGCAGGCCGGACAGGCAGAACACTGAAGCTTTCTTT

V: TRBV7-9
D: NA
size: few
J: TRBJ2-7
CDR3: CASSPRMGYYEQYF
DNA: TGTGCCAGCAGCCCGCGTATGGGATACTACGAGCAGTACTTC

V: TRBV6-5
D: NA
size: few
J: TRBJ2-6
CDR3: CASSSRNSGANVLTF
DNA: TGTGCCAGCAGCTCCCGGAACTCTGGGGCCAACGTCCTGACTTTC

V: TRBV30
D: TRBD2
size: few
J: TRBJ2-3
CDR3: CAWSRGGSGYTDTQYF
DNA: TGTGCCTGGAGTCGGGGGGGGAGCGGATACACAGATACGCAGTATTTT

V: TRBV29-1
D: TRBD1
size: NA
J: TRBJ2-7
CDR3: CSVSGQGYEQYF
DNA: TGCAGCGTTTCGGGACAGGGCTACGAGCAGTACTTC

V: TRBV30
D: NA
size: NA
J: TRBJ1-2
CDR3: CAWRAGQYYGYTF
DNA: TGTGCCTGGAGAGCTGGACAATACTATGGCTACACCTTC

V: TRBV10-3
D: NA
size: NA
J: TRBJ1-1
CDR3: CAISESGFTEAFF
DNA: TGTGCCATCAGTGAGTCGGGGTTCACTGAAGCTTTCTTT

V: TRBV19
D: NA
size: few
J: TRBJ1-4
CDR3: CASRRSPNEKLFF
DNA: TGTGCCAGTAGACGGAGTCCTAATGAAAAACTGTTTTTT

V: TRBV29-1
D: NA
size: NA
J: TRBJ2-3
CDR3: CSSGGRLTDTQYF
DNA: TGCAGCTCTGGAGGCAGGCTCACAGATACGCAGTATTTT